This T cell receptor (beta chain) stems from a study of vaccination and CD4 T cells after COVID-19. As for the study in general: The study enrolled six male and four female convalescents, two of whom were Hispanic. Overlapping spike peptides of SARS-CoV-2, HCoV-NL63, HCoV-OC43 and HCoV-229E were used, and cells were stimulated with them.

CDR3 size: 16 residues. Germline loops: CDR1 SGHTA, CDR2 FQGTGA. V gave up 2 bases and J gave up 3 bases; unmatched junction bases: 5. Cultured CD4+ T cell DNA was sequenced using the Oncomine TCR Beta short-read assay. Each CDR3 protein gets one entry after TCRdb re-called the PCR reads with MiXCR. This sample has approximately 25,000 distinct CDR3 sequences, with around two thirds found just once. Concerning this clonotype: Its specificity is unknown.

Treatment of the sample: roughly nine-day PBMC culture with coronavirus spike peptide pools or control peptides (ViraFEST assay). About 2 million PBMCs were grown per well alongside about 10 IU/ml IL-2 and about 9.3 ug/ml peptide pools. Half of the medium was exchanged for fresh IL-2 medium, first on day 3 and then on day 7. The sample consisted of CD4+ T cells from blood, cultured in vitro. The chain recombines TRBV7-3 with TRBJ2-2, with 8 bases aligning to TRBD2. The clonotype was recovered from a human donor who had recovered from COVID-19. The CDR3 DNA is TGTGCCAGCAGCTTACGGCCAGCGGGGGACACCGGGGAGCTGTTTTTT. Translation gives CASSLRPAGDTGELFF.